This entry describes one T cell receptor (beta chain). Its antigen is still unknown. No much larger clonotype is one base removed from it; base qualities were not supplied. Library method: 5' RACE. The instrument given in TCRdb is Illumina MiSeq. During library preparation, unique molecular identifiers were attached to individual cDNA molecules so that TCRs could be counted in a quantitative, reproducible way. The authors processed their data as follows. A median of around 100,000 TCRs per sample was observed, with a range of about 23,224 to 700,000. The Decombinator software suite was used to annotate V, J and CDR3 in the TCR reads. For the PS versus PT1 abundance plots, all samples were subsampled to the same number of TCRs (28,000). TCRs were defined as expanded if absent before sensitization and observed at least eight times at the 2-week time point. The raw public data were reprocessed by TCRdb itself: fastp quality trimming at Q25, MiXCR clonotype calling, in-frame beta chains only. Rows matching on CDR3 protein sequence are summarized as one entry with the most common DNA and genes. TCRdb, not the original authors, processed these V and J calls. For this sample the table gives under 100,000 distinct CDR3 sequences, of which about 15% were detected only once. Together, the top ten hold under 7.5% of the sample.

The sample is drawn from a study of human T cells and chemical hapten exposure (dated by TCRdb to the early 2020s). With respect to the entire study: Libraries were combined into a pool for sequencing, and differences in TCR yield between samples came mainly from small differences in library volumes within the pool. Both TCR alpha and TCR beta chains were sequenced from each blood RNA sample. This study followed changes in the peripheral blood TCR repertoire in vivo during primary and secondary sensitization of alopecia patients to the hapten diphenylcyclopropenone (DPC). The study at large found these results: DPC sensitization did not change the number of TCRs with a frequency above 1 in 1000, and there was no evidence of changes in global repertoire structure. Repeated subsampling changed both the strength of the expansion versus patch-test correlation and the threshold at which that correlation became significant.

At the junction V is shortened by 2 bases and J by 7 bases, with 17 bases in between. CDR1 and CDR2 were assigned from the germline V gene (reference sequence) as SEHNR and FQNEAQ. The CDR3 holds 15 amino acids from the cysteine to the phenylalanine. The entry retains the CDR3 DNA only, 45 bases that are in frame from base 1. Total RNA was isolated from unfractionated whole blood collected in Tempus Blood RNA tubes. Five or six healthy volunteers were used as TCR sequencing controls and were bled at day 0, 2 weeks and 6 weeks. The source of this sequence is a female donor in good health. The chain links TRBV7-9 with TRBJ1-1; a confident D gene designation cannot be given. The CDR3 region: CASSLRSDWVGEAFF. Here is the DNA: TGTGCCAGCAGCTTAAGGTCCGACTGGGTTGGTGAAGCTTTCTTT.